This TCR beta chain was identified in a study of control samples from healthy donors and cancer patients. Clones were sequenced by immunoSEQ multiplex PCR, and TCRdb holds only the in-frame ones, with some missing. The sample gives tens of thousands of clones, about 85% of which show up once; around 15% is in the top ten. V lost 4 bases, J lost 2 bases, and 2 bases stayed unmatched. Germline V gene data show CDR1 as LGHNA and CDR2 as YNFKEQ. The CDR3 is 16 amino acids. The genes are TRBV4-2 and TRBJ2-7; 16 nucleotides agree with TRBD2. This TCR came from a man aged 55 to 69 with head and neck cancer. The sequencing input was PBMCs. CDR3 sequence (DNA): TGTGCCAGCAGCCCCGGGACTAGCGGGAGGGCCTACGAGCAGTACTTC. It codes for CASSPGTSGRAYEQYF.